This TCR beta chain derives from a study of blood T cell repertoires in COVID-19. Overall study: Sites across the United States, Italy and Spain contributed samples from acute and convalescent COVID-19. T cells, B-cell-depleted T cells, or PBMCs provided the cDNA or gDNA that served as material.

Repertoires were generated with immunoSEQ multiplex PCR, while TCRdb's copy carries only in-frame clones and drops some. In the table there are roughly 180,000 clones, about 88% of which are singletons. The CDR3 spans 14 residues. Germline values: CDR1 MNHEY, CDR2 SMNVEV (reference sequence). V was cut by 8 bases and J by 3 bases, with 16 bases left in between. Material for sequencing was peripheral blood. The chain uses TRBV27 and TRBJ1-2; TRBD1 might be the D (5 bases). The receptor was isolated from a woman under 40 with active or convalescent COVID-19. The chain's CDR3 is CASAVNRHDYGYTF. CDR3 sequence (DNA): TGTGCCAGCGCCGTAAACAGGCATGACTATGGCTACACCTTC.